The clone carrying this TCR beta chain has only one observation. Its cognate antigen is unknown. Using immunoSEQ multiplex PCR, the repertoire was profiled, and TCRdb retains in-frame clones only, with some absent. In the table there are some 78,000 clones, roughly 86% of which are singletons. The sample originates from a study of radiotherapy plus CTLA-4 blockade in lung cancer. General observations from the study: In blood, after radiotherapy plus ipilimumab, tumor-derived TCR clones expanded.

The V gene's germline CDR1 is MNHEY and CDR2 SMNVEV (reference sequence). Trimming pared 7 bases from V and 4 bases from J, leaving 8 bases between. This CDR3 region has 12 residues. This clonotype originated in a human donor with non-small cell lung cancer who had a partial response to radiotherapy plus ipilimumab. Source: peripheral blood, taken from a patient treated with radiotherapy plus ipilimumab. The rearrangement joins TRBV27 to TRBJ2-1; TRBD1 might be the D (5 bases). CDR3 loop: CASKGDYNEQFF. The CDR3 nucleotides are TGTGCCAGCAAAGGGGATTACAATGAGCAGTTCTTC.